The 29 T cell receptor beta chains given below trace back to one sample, sequenced in a study of blood T cell repertoires in COVID-19 (TCRdb year 2020). The library relied on the immunoSEQ multiplex PCR assay. TCRdb's version of the immuneACCESS table is confined to in-frame rearrangements and falls short of the full clone set. An unresolved V gene accounts for under half of the shortfall where checked; the remainder is of unknown origin. This sample is represented by 90,000 or so clones; roughly 77% of them were singletons. The ten biggest clones cover about a quarter of the sample. The sample taken for sequencing was peripheral blood. These receptors came from a human donor in a cohort sampled during active COVID-19.

Worth noting for this clone: One junction end disagrees with the germline gene, perhaps due to a read error. The chain carries TRBV7-7 and TRBJ2-7, with 9 bases matching TRBD1. CDR1 is SSHAT and CDR2 is FNYEAQ in the germline V gene (reference sequence). The CDR3 has 15 residues. The CDR3 protein is CASSLDWGQGYEQYF. The CDR3 DNA reads TGTGCTAGCAGCTTAGACTGGGGACAGGGCTACGAGCAGTACTTC.

The chain has TRBV5-1 and TRBJ2-5; 10 positions agree with TRBD2. The germline CDR1 and CDR2 sequences are SGHRS and YFSETQ. The CDR3 loop spans 15 amino acids. The junction had 3 bases not matched to a gene; V was cut back by 1 base and J by 3 bases. CDR3 nucleotide sequence: TGCGCCAGCAGCTTGTTTCTAGCGGGAGAAGAGACCCAGTACTTC. It is translated as CASSLFLAGEETQYF.

V and J are TRBV28 and TRBJ2-1; TRBD2 matches 9 bases. Germline V CDR1 and CDR2: MDHEN, SYDVKM. V lost 7 bases, J lost 4 bases, and 8 bases stayed unmatched. The CDR3 is 15 residues long. The CDR3 region is CASTVSGRSYNEQFF. In nucleotides, the CDR3 is TGTGCCAGCACCGTTAGCGGGAGATCTTACAATGAGCAGTTCTTC. The variable domain in full, with the rest retrieved from reference TRBV28 and TRBJ2-1, is DVKVTQSSRYLVKRTGEKVFLECVQDMDHENMFWYRQDPGLGLRLIYFSYDVKMKEKGDIPEGYSVSREKKERFSLILESASTNQTSMYLCASTVSGRSYNEQFFGPGTRLTVL.

CDR3 protein: CASSGRDRGNIQYF. CDR3 bases: TGTGCCAGTAGTGGACGGGACAGGGGAAACATTCAGTACTTC. The gene calls are TRBV19 and TRBJ2-4, with 10 bases aligning to TRBD1. Germline V gives CDR1 LNHDA, CDR2 SQIVND (reference sequence). The trim removed 5 bases at V and 6 bases at J, leaving 4 bases unmatched. CDR3 length equals 14 residues.

This clone was found once. The chain combines TRBV5-6 with TRBJ2-7; no clear D gene. The CDR3 is made up of 13 amino acids. V was pared by 6 bases and J by 5 bases, with 15 bases between. Germline loops: CDR1 SGHDT, CDR2 YYEEEE. The CDR3 DNA follows: TGTGCCAGCACGCCATTCCGCGCTCACGAGCAGTACTTC. As protein: CASTPFRAHEQYF.

CDR3: CASSQGRVYYEQYF. CDR3 DNA: TGTGCCAGCAGCCAGGGCAGGGTCTACTACGAGCAGTACTTC. The chain recombines TRBV3-1 (or the pseudogene TRBV3-2) with TRBJ2-7, with D possibly matching TRBD1 (5 bases). This CDR3 has 14 residues. The germline V gene has CDR1 LGHDT and CDR2 YNNKEL (reference sequence). Trimming took off 3 bases at V and 3 bases at J, with 12 bases between the two ends.

The chain uses TRBV5-4 and TRBJ2-5; TRBD2 aligns across 9 bases. CDR1 is SGHNT and CDR2 is YYREEE in the germline V gene (reference sequence). The CDR3 length is 13 residues. The trim removed 1 base at V and 5 bases at J, leaving 0 bases unmatched. This chain's CDR3 is CASSLSGRETQYF. The DNA of the CDR3 is TGTGCCAGCAGCTTGAGCGGGAGGGAGACCCAGTACTTC.

V is TRBV24-1 and J is TRBJ2-1; D might be TRBD2 (6 bases). The CDR3 length is 15 residues. Germline CDR1 reads KGHDR; CDR2 reads SFDVKD. V lost 6 bases and J lost 3, with 14 bases in between. The CDR3 reads CATSSAVGLYNEQFF. CDR3 in DNA: TGTGCCACCAGTTCCGCGGTGGGACTCTACAATGAGCAGTTCTTC.

This clone has more than one count but fewer than ten. This rearrangement joins TRBV6-1 to TRBJ1-5; 10 nucleotides agree with TRBD1. The trim removed 4 bases at V and 4 bases at J, leaving 10 bases unmatched. Looked up from germline, CDR1 is MNHNS and CDR2 is SASEGT. There are 17 residues in the CDR3. CDR3 nucleotides: TGTGCCAGCAGTGGACCGGGACAGGGGTTCTATAATCAGCCCCAGCATTTT. Translating gives CASSGPGQGFYNQPQHF.

V is TRBV19 and J is TRBJ1-2; D gene unclear. The CDR3 is 13 amino acids. Germline CDR1 LNHDA, CDR2 SQIVND (reference sequence). With 9 bases removed from V and 6 bases from J, the gap between germline ends came to 17 bases. The CDR3 sequence is CASTSRIGDGYTF. In DNA, the CDR3 is TGTGCCAGCACCTCTAGGATCGGGGATGGCTACACCTTC.

CDR3 DNA sequence: TGTGCCAGTAGTATTGTCTTAGCGTGGGAGACCCAGTACTTC. Its protein product is CASSIVLAWETQYF. This chain uses TRBV19 with TRBJ2-5, with D possibly TRBD2 on 5 matching bases. V was shortened by 3 bases and J by 5 bases, with 13 bases between the two germline ends. CDR3 size: 14 residues. Germline V gene lookup returns CDR1 LNHDA and CDR2 SQIVND (reference sequence).

This clone was detected only once. This rearrangement joins TRBV19 to TRBJ2-1, with 7 bases aligning to TRBD2. Germline V gene lookup returns CDR1 LNHDA and CDR2 SQIVND (reference sequence). V gave up 6 bases and J gave up 6 bases; unmatched junction bases: 11. There are 15 residues in the CDR3. The CDR3: CASRTGLGPLNEQFF. CDR3 DNA: TGTGCCAGTAGAACTGGACTAGGACCCCTCAATGAGCAGTTCTTC.

This chain connects TRBV24-1 to TRBJ2-3, with 15 positions matching TRBD2. This CDR3 is 20 amino acids long. Germline V CDR1 and CDR2: KGHDR, SFDVKD. J was trimmed by 2 bases and V by 4 bases; bases with no gene match: 12. The CDR3 region is CATSDQGLAGGPGYTDTQYF. Here the CDR3 DNA reads TGTGCCACCAGTGACCAAGGACTAGCGGGAGGGCCTGGGTACACAGATACGCAGTATTTT.

By share, this clone counts as medium-sized. This chain links TRBV19 with TRBJ2-2; possible D gene TRBD1, 6 bases. V lost 1 base and J 4 bases, leaving 16 bases between the germline ends. There are 17 residues in the CDR3. The V gene's germline CDR1 is LNHDA and CDR2 SQIVND (reference sequence). CDR3 sequence (DNA): TGTGCCAGTAGTATAGCAGGGCAGGGGCCCAGCACCGGGGAGCTGTTTTTT. Translated: CASSIAGQGPSTGELFF.

This clone was picked up one time. The chain has TRBV2 and TRBJ1-2, with D maybe TRBD1 (5 bases). The CDR3 sequence is 15 residues long. V dropped 5 bases and J dropped 2 bases, with 15 bases sitting between them. Germline assignment: CDR1 SNHLY and CDR2 FYNNEI. DNA of the CDR3: TGTGCCAGCAGTCCTAGGGCCAGGGCGAACTATGGCTACACCTTC. This sequence encodes CASSPRARANYGYTF. Full variable domain (remainder filled in from reference TRBV2 and TRBJ1-2): EPEVTQTPSHQVTQMGQEVILRCVPISNHLYFYWYRQILGQKVEFLVSFYNNEISEKSEIFDDQFSVERPDGSNFTLKIRSTKLEDSAMYFCASSPRARANYGYTFGSGTRLTVV.

V gene TRBV29-1 combines with J gene TRBJ2-5; 7 bases map to TRBD1. After removal of 6 bases from V and 0 bases from J, the junction contained 4 bases not matched to a gene. Germline CDR1 reads SQVTM; CDR2 reads ANQGSEA. CDR3 size: 13 residues. In nucleotides, the CDR3 is TGCAGCGTCTGGACAGGAAACCAAGAGACCCAGTACTTC. This encodes CSVWTGNQETQYF.

J is TRBJ2-1 and V is TRBV29-1; tentative D call: TRBD2 (6 bases). This CDR3 contains 15 residues. Germline V CDR1 and CDR2: SQVTM, ANQGSEA. Trimming removed 0 bases at V and 1 base at J, with 10 bases between. This CDR3 reads CSVEDPGGSYNEQFF. The CDR3 nucleotides read TGCAGCGTTGAAGATCCCGGGGGATCCTACAATGAGCAGTTCTTC.

The J gene is TRBJ2-7, the V gene TRBV11-2; 8 bases map to TRBD2. CDR3 size: 15 residues. Germline V gives CDR1 SGHAT, CDR2 FQNNGV. J gave up 1 base and V 5 bases, and 7 bases lay outside the gene matches. This CDR3 reads CASSPLAGLSYEQYF. For the CDR3, the DNA is TGTGCCAGCAGCCCCCTAGCGGGTCTTTCCTACGAGCAGTACTTC.

The chain links TRBV7-6 to TRBJ1-1; D unclear. Germline V lookup: CDR1 SGHVS, CDR2 FNYEAQ. Trimming left V 5 bases short and J 2 bases short, with 9 bases between. The CDR3 runs 13 residues. CDR3 protein: CASSADTNTEAFF. The DNA for the CDR3 is TGTGCCAGCAGCGCTGACACTAACACTGAAGCTTTCTTT.

The chain links TRBV19 to TRBJ2-1; D is possibly TRBD1 (5 bases). Between the trimmed V and J ends, which lost 5 bases and 0 bases, there was a span of 8 bases. Germline V gene sequence: CDR1 LNHDA, CDR2 SQIVND (reference sequence). The CDR3 runs to 14 residues. CDR3 in DNA: TGTGCCAGTAGTTTCGACAGCTCCTACAATGAGCAGTTCTTC. It is translated as CASSFDSSYNEQFF.

This clone has a single count. The chain recombines TRBV2 with TRBJ2-2; D possibly corresponds to TRBD2 (5 bases). V shed 6 bases and J shed 8 bases, with 10 bases lying between them. CDR1 is SNHLY, CDR2 FYNNEI, per germline. This CDR3 contains 12 residues. In nucleotides, the CDR3 is TGTGCCAGCAGCTATCGGGGAGGGGAGCTGTTTTTT. Protein: CASSYRGGELFF.

This clone has only a few counts. This rearrangement joins TRBV28 to TRBJ1-6; D not resolved. The germline V gene has CDR1 MDHEN and CDR2 SYDVKM. Trimming pared 6 bases from V and 10 bases from J, leaving 13 bases between. CDR3 length: 13 amino acids. The CDR3 DNA reads as TGTGCCAGCAGAGGTGGAGGGCACTCACCCCTCCACTTT. Residues: CASRGGGHSPLHF.

This clone appeared once. The rearrangement links TRBV20-1 to TRBJ2-5, with D hard to call. Trimming cost V 3 bases and J 2 bases, with 4 bases left between them. The germline gives CDR1 DFQATT, CDR2 SNEGSKA (reference sequence). The CDR3 has 11 amino acids. The CDR3 here is CSAREQETQYF. The CDR3 DNA is TGCAGTGCTAGGGAGCAAGAGACCCAGTACTTC.

The J gene is TRBJ2-3, the V gene TRBV19, with TRBD2 matching 8 bases. V shed 6 bases and J 0 bases; nucleotides not matched to a gene: 8. Germline-derived CDR1 and CDR2 are LNHDA and SQIVND (reference sequence). This CDR3 region has 16 residues. The CDR3 loop is CASSRGGVSSTDTQYF. The CDR3 DNA is TGTGCCAGTAGCCGGGGGGGGGTCTCTAGCACAGATACGCAGTATTTT. Drawing the rest from reference TRBV19 and TRBJ2-3, the complete variable domain is DGGITQSPKYLFRKEGQNVTLSCEQNLNHDAMYWYRQDPGQGLRLIYYSQIVNDFQKGDIAEGYSVSREKKESFPLTVTSAQKNPTAFYLCASSRGGVSSTDTQYFGPGTRLTVL.

The CDR3 is CASSVALGSGYEQYF. The CDR3 nucleotides read TGTGCCAGCAGCGTAGCATTGGGCAGCGGCTACGAGCAGTACTTC. The gene calls are TRBV9 and TRBJ2-7, with D possibly matching TRBD2 (5 bases). Trimming stripped 0 bases from V and 3 bases from J, with 13 bases between. This CDR3 comprises 15 residues. Per germline, CDR1 SGDLS and CDR2 YYNGEE.

V gene TRBV5-1 combines with J gene TRBJ2-1; 8 positions agree with TRBD1. The CDR3 loop spans 15 amino acids. The V gene end was trimmed by 2 bases and the J gene end by 0 bases; junction bases not matched to a gene: 1. Germline-derived CDR1 and CDR2 are SGHRS and YFSETQ. This CDR3 is CASSLGQGSYNEQFF. CDR3 in DNA: TGCGCCAGCAGCTTAGGACAGGGCTCCTACAATGAGCAGTTCTTC.

The genes are TRBV7-3 and TRBJ2-7, with D possibly TRBD2 on 7 matching bases. From germline, CDR1 is SGHTA and CDR2 FQGTGA. This CDR3 has 15 residues. V lost 2 bases and J lost 2, with 13 bases in between. For the CDR3, the DNA is TGTGCCAGCAGCTTAGGGGGGGCGAGAACCTACGAGCAGTACTTC. Its translation is CASSLGGARTYEQYF.

This clone has a handful of counts. The chain employs TRBV7-8 and TRBJ2-7; 11 positions match TRBD2. The ends lost 5 bases at V and 5 bases at J; junction bases unmatched: 11. Germline assignment: CDR1 SGHVS and CDR2 FQNEAQ. CDR3 size: 16 residues. CDR3 nucleotide sequence: TGTGCCAGCAGCACCCGTACTAGCGGGAGTAACGACGAGCAGTACTTC. As protein: CASSTRTSGSNDEQYF.

Ten or more counts support this clone. The chain employs TRBV5-1 and TRBJ2-7; 10 bases are shared with TRBD2. The ends lost 3 bases at V and 8 bases at J; junction bases unmatched: 11. Germline V gene sequence: CDR1 SGHRS, CDR2 YFSETQ. This CDR3 region has 15 residues. The CDR3 region is CASSSDPGLARQQYF. CDR3 nucleotide sequence: TGCGCCAGCAGCTCAGACCCGGGACTAGCGAGGCAGCAGTACTTC.